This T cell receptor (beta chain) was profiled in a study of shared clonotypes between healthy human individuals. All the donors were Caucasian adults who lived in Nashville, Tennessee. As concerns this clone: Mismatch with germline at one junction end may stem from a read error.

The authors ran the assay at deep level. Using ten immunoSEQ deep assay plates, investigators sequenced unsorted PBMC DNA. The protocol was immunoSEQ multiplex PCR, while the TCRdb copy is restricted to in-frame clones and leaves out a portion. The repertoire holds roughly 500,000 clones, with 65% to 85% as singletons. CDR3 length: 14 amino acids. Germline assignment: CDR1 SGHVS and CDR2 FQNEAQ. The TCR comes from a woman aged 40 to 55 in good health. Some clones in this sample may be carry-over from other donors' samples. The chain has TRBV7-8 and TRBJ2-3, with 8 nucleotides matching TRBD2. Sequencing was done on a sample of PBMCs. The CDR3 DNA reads TGCGCCAGCAGCCAGGGACTAGAGGCAGATACGCAGTATTTT. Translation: CASSQGLEADTQYF.